This record concerns one T cell receptor (beta chain) sequence. This clonotype was picked up a small number of times. Its cognate antigen has yet to be identified. There are no base qualities to consult, and no much larger clone falls within one base. These data are taken from a study of response to subunit inactivated influenza vaccine (dated by TCRdb to the late 2010s). General notes on the study: Deep quantitative T cell receptor repertoire profiling was used in the study to track responses to a trivalent subunit inactivated influenza vaccine. Study-level results and caveats: The authors suggested that each seasonal influenza vaccination may recruit only a limited number of new T cells.

V trim: 10 bases; J trim: 5 bases; unmatched bases: 8. CDR1 and CDR2, per the germline V gene, are MDHEN and SYDVKM. Reading from cysteine to phenylalanine, the CDR3 counts 14 amino acids. The DNA shown is the 42-base CDR3, in frame from base 1. The protocol used for the library was RT-PCR. The run used an Illumina HiSeq 2500. The public reads were reanalyzed by TCRdb: fastp trimming at Q25, MiXCR alignment, in-frame beta chains only. Every CDR3 protein is listed once, alongside the most common genes and DNA of its rows. Recorded for this sample are 700,000 to 800,000 distinct CDR3 sequences; less than 20% of them occurred a single time. The ten largest clones add up to roughly a tenth of the sample.

This TCR was recovered from a man aged 50-60 years who received an inactivated influenza vaccine. Donor details come from another sample of the same person, matched by shared clones. The chain uses TRBV28 and TRBJ1-1, with 12 bases aligning to TRBD1. Sequencing was performed on PBMCs from blood, taken roughly 5 days after vaccination. The CDR3 here reads CATKGQGAGTEAFF. Read as DNA, the sequence is TGTGCCACCAAGGGACAGGGGGCAGGGACTGAAGCTTTCTTT.